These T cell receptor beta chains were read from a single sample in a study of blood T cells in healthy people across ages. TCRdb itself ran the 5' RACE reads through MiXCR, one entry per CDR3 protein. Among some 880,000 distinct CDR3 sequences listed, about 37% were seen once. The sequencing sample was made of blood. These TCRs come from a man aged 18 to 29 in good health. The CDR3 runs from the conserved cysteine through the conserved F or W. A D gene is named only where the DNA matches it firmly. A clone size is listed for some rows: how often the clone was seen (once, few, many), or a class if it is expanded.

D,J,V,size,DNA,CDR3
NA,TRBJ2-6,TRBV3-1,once,TGTGCCAGCAGCCAAGCGCCGACACCTACTGGGGCCAACGTCCTGACTTTC,CASSQAPTPTGANVLTF
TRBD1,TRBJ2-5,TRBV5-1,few,TGCGCCAGCAGCCGGGGACAGGGGGTTTCGTCTCGTTTGGAGACCCAGTACTTC,CASSRGQGVSSRLETQYF
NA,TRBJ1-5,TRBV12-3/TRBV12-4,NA,TGTGCCAGCAGTTTGGGGACAATGTCCTATAGCAATCAGCCCCAGCATTTT,CASSLGTMSYSNQPQHF
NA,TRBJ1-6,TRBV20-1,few,TGCAGTGCCGCGGGACTCATGAATTCACCCCTCCACTTT,CSAAGLMNSPLHF
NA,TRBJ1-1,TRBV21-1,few,TGTGCCAGCAGCAAAGGTCCTCCGGCGGACAGGGGTTTCACTGAAGCTTTCTTT,CASSKGPPADRGFTEAFF
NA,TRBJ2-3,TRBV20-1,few,TGCAGTGCTAGTCCACAGAACATCCGTGGGCCCACAGATACGCAGTATTTT,CSASPQNIRGPTDTQYF
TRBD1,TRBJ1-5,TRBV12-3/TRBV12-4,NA,TGTGCCAGCAGCTACGGACAGGAGATTCAGCCCCAGCATTTT,CASSYGQEIQPQHF
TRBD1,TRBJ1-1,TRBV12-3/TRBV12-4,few,TGTGCCAGCATCCCTACAGGGGTGAACACTGAAGCTTTCTTT,CASIPTGVNTEAFF
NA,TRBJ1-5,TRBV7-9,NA,TGTGCCAGCAGCTCCGACGGCGCGGGACAGCCCCAGCATTTT,CASSSDGAGQPQHF
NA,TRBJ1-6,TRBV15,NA,TGTGCCACCAGCAGAGATCGGCAGGGAGGAATCCATAATTCACCCCTCCACTTT,CATSRDRQGGIHNSPLHF
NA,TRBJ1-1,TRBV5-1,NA,TGCGCCAGCAGCTTGGCTTTAAGTAGGGGAAACACTGAAGCTTTCTTT,CASSLALSRGNTEAFF
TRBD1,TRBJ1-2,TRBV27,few,TGTGCCAGCAGTTCCCTAGGGGGCCCGGCCTATGGCTACACCTTC,CASSSLGGPAYGYTF
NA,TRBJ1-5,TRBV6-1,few,TGTGCCAGCAGTGAATTCGGTCAGCCCCAGCATTTT,CASSEFGQPQHF
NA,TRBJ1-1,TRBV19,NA,TGTGCCAGTATCGATCCAGGACAGAACACTGAAGCTTTCTTT,CASIDPGQNTEAFF
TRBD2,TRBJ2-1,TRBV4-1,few,TGCGCCAGCAGCCAACGGCTAGCGGGGGGAGTCAATGAGCAGTTCTTC,CASSQRLAGGVNEQFF
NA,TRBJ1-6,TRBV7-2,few,TGTGCCAGCAGCCTGACTGGTTCACCCCTCCACTTT,CASSLTGSPLHF
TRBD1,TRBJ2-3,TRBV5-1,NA,TGCACCAGCAGCTTGGGACAGGAAAGCACAGATACGCAGTATTTT,CTSSLGQESTDTQYF
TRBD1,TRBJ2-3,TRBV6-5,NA,TGTGCCAGCAGAAAACAGGGGGATACGCAGTATTTT,CASRKQGDTQYF
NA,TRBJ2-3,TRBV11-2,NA,TGTGCCAGCAGCCTCCTTAAAAGGCGGGACACAGATACGCGGTATTTT,CASSLLKRRDTDTRYF
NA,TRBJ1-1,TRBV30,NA,TGTGCCTCCAGTGGACTGAGGAACACTGAAGCTTTCTTT,CASSGLRNTEAFF
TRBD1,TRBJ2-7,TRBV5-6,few,TGTGCCAGCAGCGGCGGGACAGGGGGCTTCTCCTACAATGAGCAGTACTTC,CASSGGTGGFSYNEQYF
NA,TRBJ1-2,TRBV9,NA,TGTGCCAGCAGCTTTCGTCATGGGGCCGTGGGGACCCCCTCTTCGACTGGCTACACCTTC,CASSFRHGAVGTPSSTGYTF
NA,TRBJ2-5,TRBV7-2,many,TGTGCCAGCAGCTTCAATATGGGGGAGCAGTACTTC,CASSFNMGEQYF
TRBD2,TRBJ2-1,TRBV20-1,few,TGCAGTGCTAGGACTAGCGGGGGGGCAAGTAAACACAATGAGCAGTTCTTC,CSARTSGGASKHNEQFF
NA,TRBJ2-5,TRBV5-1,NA,TGCGCCAGCAGCTTGGTGCCCAACAATGAGCAGTACTTC,CASSLVPNNEQYF
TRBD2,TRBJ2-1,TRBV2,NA,TGTGCCAGCAGTGAAGTTGCTAGCGGGGGGGCGCAGGAGCAGTTCTTC,CASSEVASGGAQEQFF
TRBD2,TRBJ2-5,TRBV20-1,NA,TGCAGTGCTAGAGAGCCAGCGGGGGGGAGGGAGACCCAGTACTTC,CSAREPAGGRETQYF
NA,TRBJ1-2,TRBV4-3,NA,TGCGCCAGCAGCCAAGGGGCGGGGAACGACTATGGCTACACCTTC,CASSQGAGNDYGYTF
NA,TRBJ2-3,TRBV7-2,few,TGTGCCAGCAGCTCCCAGCAAAGCAGAGTCACAGATACGCAGTATTTT,CASSSQQSRVTDTQYF
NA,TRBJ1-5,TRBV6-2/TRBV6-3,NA,TGTGCCAGCAGTTATGGGGGAGGGTATAGCAATCAGCCCCAGCATTTT,CASSYGGGYSNQPQHF
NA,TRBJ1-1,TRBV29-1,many,TGCAGCGTTGAACTAGGGACTGAAGCTTTCTTT,CSVELGTEAFF
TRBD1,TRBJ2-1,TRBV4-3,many,TGCGCCAGCAGCCCTAAGACAGGGGTCTCCCGTAGCTCCTACAATGAGCAGTTCTTC,CASSPKTGVSRSSYNEQFF
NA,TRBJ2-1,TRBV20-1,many,TGCAGTGCCTCGGACCCATACAATGAGCAGTTCTTC,CSASDPYNEQFF
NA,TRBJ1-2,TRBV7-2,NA,TGTGCCAGCAGTCCTCTGGGGGCCTATGGCTACACCTTC,CASSPLGAYGYTF
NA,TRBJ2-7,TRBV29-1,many,TGCAGCGTTCAGGATTCCTACGAGCAGTACTTC,CSVQDSYEQYF
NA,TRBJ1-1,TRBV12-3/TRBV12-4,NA,TGTGCCAGCAGCTCGAGCCATGAAGCTTTCTTT,CASSSSHEAFF
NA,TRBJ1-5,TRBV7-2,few,TGTGCCAGCAGCAGGGACGTTGTTGGGAGCAATCAGCCCCAGCATTTT,CASSRDVVGSNQPQHF
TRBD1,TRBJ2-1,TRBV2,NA,TGTGCCAGCAGAGACAGGGGACGCGAAAAAGAGACCCAGTTCTTC,CASRDRGREKETQFF
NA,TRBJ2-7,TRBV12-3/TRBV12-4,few,TGTGCCAGCAGCGATACAGGGTCCTACGAGCAGTACTTC,CASSDTGSYEQYF
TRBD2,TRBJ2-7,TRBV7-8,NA,TGTGCCAGCAGCTTCGGGGCTAGCGGAGCCTACAATGAGCAGTACTTC,CASSFGASGAYNEQYF
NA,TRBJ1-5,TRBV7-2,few,TGTGCCAGCAGCTTGGGTAGTTTTAATCAGCCCCAGCATTTT,CASSLGSFNQPQHF
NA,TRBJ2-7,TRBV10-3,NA,TGTGCCATCAGTGGGACAATGGGGGCGGGCGAGCAGTACTTC,CAISGTMGAGEQYF
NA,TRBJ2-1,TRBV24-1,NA,TGTGCCACCAGTGATTTCGAGGACGATGAGCAGTTCTTC,CATSDFEDDEQFF
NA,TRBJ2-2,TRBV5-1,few,TGCGCCAGCAGCTTCGAGGGTTGGGGCACCGGGGAGCTGTTTTTT,CASSFEGWGTGELFF
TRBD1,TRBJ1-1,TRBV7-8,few,TGTGCCAGCAGCCCTAGGGCAGGGGGCGCGAACACTGAAGCTTTCTTT,CASSPRAGGANTEAFF
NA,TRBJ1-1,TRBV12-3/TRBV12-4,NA,TGTGCCAGCAGTAAACTCGGGCGAGATGAAGCTTTCTTT,CASSKLGRDEAFF
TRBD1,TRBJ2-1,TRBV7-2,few,TGTGCCAGCAGCTTAGCGGGGACAGGGTTCGACAATGAGCAGTTCTTC,CASSLAGTGFDNEQFF
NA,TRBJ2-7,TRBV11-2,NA,TGTGCCAGCAGCTTAGGTTCTGACCTTGGGAACGAGCAGTACTTC,CASSLGSDLGNEQYF
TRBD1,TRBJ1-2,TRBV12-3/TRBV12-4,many,TGTGCCAGCAGTTTACAGGGGGGGTATGGCTACACCTTC,CASSLQGGYGYTF
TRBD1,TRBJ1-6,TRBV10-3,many,TGTGCCATCAGGGACAGGGGCTCCTATAATTCACCCCTCCACTTT,CAIRDRGSYNSPLHF
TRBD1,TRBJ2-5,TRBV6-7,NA,TGTGCCAGCACCACCCGAAAGACAGGGGGCGACGAGACCCAGTACTTC,CASTTRKTGGDETQYF
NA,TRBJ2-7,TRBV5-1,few,TGCGCCAGCAGCCCCGTAGCAGCAGGTGGGGAGCAGTACTTC,CASSPVAAGGEQYF
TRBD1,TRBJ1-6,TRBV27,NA,TGTGCCAGCAGCCGACAGGGGGTCGCGAATTCACCCCTCCACTTT,CASSRQGVANSPLHF
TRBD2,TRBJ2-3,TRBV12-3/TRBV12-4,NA,TGTGCCAGCAGTTTAAGGTGGACTAGCGGGACGAATACGCAGTATTTT,CASSLRWTSGTNTQYF
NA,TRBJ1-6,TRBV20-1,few,TGCAGTGCATGGGGCAGTGAAGGCTCCTATAATTCACCCCCCCACTTT,CSAWGSEGSYNSPPHF